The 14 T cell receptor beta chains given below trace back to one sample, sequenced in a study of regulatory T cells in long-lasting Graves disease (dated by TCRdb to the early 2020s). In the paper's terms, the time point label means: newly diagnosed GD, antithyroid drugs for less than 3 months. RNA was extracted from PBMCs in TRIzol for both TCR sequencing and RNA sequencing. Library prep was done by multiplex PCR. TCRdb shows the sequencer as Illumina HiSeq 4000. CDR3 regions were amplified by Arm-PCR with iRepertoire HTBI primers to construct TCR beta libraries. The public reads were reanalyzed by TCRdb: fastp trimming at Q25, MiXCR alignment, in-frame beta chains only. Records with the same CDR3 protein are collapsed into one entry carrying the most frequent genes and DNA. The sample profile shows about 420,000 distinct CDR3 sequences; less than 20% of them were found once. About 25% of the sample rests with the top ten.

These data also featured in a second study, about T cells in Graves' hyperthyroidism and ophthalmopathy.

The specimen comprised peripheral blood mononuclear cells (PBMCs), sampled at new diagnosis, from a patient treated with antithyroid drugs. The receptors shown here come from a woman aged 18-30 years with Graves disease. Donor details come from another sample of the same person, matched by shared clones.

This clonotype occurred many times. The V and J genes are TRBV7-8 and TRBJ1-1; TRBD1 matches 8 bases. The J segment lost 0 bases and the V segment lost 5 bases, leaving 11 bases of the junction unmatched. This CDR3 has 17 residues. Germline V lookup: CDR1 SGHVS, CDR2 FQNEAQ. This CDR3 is CASSQHPDRGLNTEAFF. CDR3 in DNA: TGTGCCAGCAGCCAACATCCCGACAGGGGCTTGAACACTGAAGCTTTCTTT.

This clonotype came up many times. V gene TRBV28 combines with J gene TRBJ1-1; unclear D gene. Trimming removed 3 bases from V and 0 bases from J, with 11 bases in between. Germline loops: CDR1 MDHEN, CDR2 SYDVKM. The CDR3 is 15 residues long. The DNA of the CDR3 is TGTGCCAGCAGTTTGTTGGGCACCCTGAACACTGAAGCTTTCTTT. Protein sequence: CASSLLGTLNTEAFF.

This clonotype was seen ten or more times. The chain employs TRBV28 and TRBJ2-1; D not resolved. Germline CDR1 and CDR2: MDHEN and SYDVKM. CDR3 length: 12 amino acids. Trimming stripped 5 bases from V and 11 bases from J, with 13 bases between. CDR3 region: CASSIQKLQQFF. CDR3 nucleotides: TGTGCCAGCAGTATACAGAAACTCCAGCAGTTCTTC.

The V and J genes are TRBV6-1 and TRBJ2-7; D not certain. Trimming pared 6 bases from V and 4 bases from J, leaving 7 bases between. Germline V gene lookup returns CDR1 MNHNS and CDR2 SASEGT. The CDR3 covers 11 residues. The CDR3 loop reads CASRDRYEQYF. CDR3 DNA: TGTGCCAGCAGGGACCGTTACGAGCAGTACTTC.

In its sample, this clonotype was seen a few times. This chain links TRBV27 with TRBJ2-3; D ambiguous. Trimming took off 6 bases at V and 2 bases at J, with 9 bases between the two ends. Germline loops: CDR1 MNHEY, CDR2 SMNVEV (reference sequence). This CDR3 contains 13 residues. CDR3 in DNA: TGTGCCAGCAGCCCGGTTTACACAGATACGCAGTATTTT. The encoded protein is CASSPVYTDTQYF.

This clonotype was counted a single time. CDR3 region: CASGRLAGGPRTPYEQYF. CDR3 in DNA: TGTGCCAGCGGTAGACTAGCGGGAGGGCCCCGAACTCCTTACGAGCAGTACTTC. V and J are TRBV6-1 and TRBJ2-7; TRBD2 agrees at 14 bases. After removal of 8 bases from V and 4 bases from J, the junction contained 16 bases not matched to a gene. CDR1 is MNHNS and CDR2 is SASEGT in the germline V gene. The CDR3 spans 18 residues.

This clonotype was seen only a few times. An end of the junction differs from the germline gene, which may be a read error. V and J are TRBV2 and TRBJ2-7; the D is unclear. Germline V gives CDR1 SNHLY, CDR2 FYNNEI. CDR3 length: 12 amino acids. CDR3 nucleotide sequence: TGTGCCAGCAATGAAGATGGTTACGAGCAGTACTTC. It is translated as CASNEDGYEQYF.

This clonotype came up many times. CDR3 coding DNA: TGCAGTGCTAGAGTACGAGGCAGGGAGGGAGATGGCTACACCTTC. This gives the protein CSARVRGREGDGYTF. The chain has TRBV20-1 and TRBJ1-2; D possibly corresponds to TRBD1 (5 bases). Germline assignment: CDR1 DFQATT and CDR2 SNEGSKA (reference sequence). This CDR3 spans 15 amino acids. V was trimmed by 1 base and J by 6 bases, leaving 18 bases between them.

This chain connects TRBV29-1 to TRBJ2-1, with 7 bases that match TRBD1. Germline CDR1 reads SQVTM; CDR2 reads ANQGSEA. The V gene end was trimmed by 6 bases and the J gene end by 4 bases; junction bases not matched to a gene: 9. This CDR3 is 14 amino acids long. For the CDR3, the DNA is TGCAGCGTAGCAACGACAGGGAAATACAATGAGCAGTTCTTC. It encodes CSVATTGKYNEQFF.

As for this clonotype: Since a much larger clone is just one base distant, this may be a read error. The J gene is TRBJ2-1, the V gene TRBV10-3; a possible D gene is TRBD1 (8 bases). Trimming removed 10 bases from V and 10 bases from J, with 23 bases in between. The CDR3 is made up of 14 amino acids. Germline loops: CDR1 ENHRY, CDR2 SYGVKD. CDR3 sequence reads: CATHYGQGGGEQFF. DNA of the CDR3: TGTGCCACCCACTACGGACAGGGCGGGGGCGAGCAGTTCTTC.

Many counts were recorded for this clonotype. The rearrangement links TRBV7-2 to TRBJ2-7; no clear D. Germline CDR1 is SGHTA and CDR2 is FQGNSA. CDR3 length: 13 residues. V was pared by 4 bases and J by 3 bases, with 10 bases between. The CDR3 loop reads CASSSRIDYEQYF. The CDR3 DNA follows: TGTGCCAGCAGCTCTCGGATCGACTACGAGCAGTACTTC.

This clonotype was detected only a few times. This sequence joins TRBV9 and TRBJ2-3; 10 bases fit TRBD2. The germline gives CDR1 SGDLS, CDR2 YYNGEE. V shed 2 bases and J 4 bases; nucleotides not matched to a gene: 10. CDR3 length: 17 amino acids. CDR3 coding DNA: TGTGCCAGCAGCGTCCCCGGTGTAGCGGGAGGCTCAGATACGCAGTATTTT. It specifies CASSVPGVAGGSDTQYF.

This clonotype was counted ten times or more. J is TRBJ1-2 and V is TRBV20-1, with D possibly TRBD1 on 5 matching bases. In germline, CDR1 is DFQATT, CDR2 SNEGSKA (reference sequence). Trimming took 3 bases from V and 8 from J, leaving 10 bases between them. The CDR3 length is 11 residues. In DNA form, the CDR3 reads TGCAGTGCTAGTGGGACTGCCGGCTACACCTTC. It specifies CSASGTAGYTF.

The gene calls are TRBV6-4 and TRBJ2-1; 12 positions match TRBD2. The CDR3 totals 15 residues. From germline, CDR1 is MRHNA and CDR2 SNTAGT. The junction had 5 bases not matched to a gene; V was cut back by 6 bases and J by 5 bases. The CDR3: CASRKLAGGNNEQFF. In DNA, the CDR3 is TGTGCCAGCAGAAAACTAGCGGGAGGCAACAATGAGCAGTTCTTC.